One sample yielded the 28 T cell receptor beta chains listed below, sequenced in a study of naive and memory T cell subsets. An oligonucleotide containing a UMI was ligated to the 3' end of TCR cDNA. Amplification of ligated cDNA took four PCR rounds with SP2 and nested alpha and beta constant primers. TCRdb re-called the 5' RACE reads with MiXCR, one entry per CDR3 protein. Among some 60,000 distinct CDR3 sequences, approximately 8% were seen once, and the ten largest hold under 25%. The receptors shown here come from a female donor in good health.

The genes are TRBV12-3 or TRBV12-4 and TRBJ1-6; D not certain. The CDR3 has 14 residues. Trimming removed 4 bases from V and 4 bases from J, with 8 bases in between. CDR3 DNA: TGTGCCAGCAGTTCCGGGCGTTATAATTCACCCCTCCACTTT. It is translated as CASSSGRYNSPLHF.

The chain employs TRBV5-4 and TRBJ2-3; D remains ambiguous. Trimming took 1 base from V and 1 from J, leaving 16 bases between them. The CDR3 covers 17 residues. Germline CDR1 reads SGHNT; CDR2 reads YYREEE (reference sequence). The CDR3 here is CASSLPGPARRTDTQYF. CDR3 nucleotides: TGTGCCAGCAGCTTGCCGGGCCCAGCAAGACGCACAGATACGCAGTATTTT.

This clonotype was seen a handful of times. The CDR3 nucleotides are TGTGCCAGTACCCGAGGGACAGGGTATCCAGATACGCAGTATTTT. Translation gives CASTRGTGYPDTQYF. V usage is TRBV28 and J usage is TRBJ2-3, with 9 bases identical to TRBD1. The CDR3 has 15 amino acids. The germline CDR1 and CDR2 sequences are MDHEN and SYDVKM. The trim removed 9 bases at V and 4 bases at J, leaving 11 bases unmatched.

In its sample, this clonotype was seen many times. This chain joins TRBV2 and TRBJ2-7; weak D call: TRBD2 (6 bases). The CDR3 runs 12 residues. CDR1 is SNHLY, CDR2 FYNNEI, per germline. V was shortened by 11 bases and J by 0 bases, with 11 bases between the two germline ends. CDR3 in amino acids: CASAGFSYEQYF. As DNA, the CDR3 is TGTGCCTCCGCGGGATTCTCCTACGAGCAGTACTTC.

The chain joins TRBV6-1 to TRBJ2-6; 9 bases align to TRBD1. CDR1 and CDR2 (germline): MNHNS, SASEGT. J gave up 1 base and V 4 bases, and 14 bases lay outside the gene matches. This CDR3 contains 20 residues. The CDR3 DNA reads TGTGCCAGCAGTGCCCGATCCTCCGGGACAGGGAATTCTGGGGCCAACGTCCTGACTTTC. It is translated as CASSARSSGTGNSGANVLTF.

There are many counts of this clonotype. J is TRBJ1-1 and V is TRBV10-3; D call uncertain. Trimming pared 1 base from V and 1 base from J, leaving 10 bases between. The CDR3 extends over 15 amino acids. CDR1 and CDR2 from the germline V gene are ENHRY and SYGVKD. The CDR3 DNA reads as TGTGCCATCAGTGAGTATGGGGAAAAGAACACTGAAGCTTTCTTT. It encodes CAISEYGEKNTEAFF.

Details on this clonotype: A single base separates this from a much larger clone, so it may be a read error. The conserved phenylalanine or tryptophan is not found at the CDR3 terminus, so this likely reflects a read error. The chain links TRBV28 to TRBJ2-4; no reliable D call. The CDR3 spans 15 residues. CDR1 and CDR2 (germline): MDHEN, SYDVKM. V was cut by 4 bases and J by 2 bases, with 12 bases left in between. CDR3 loop: CASSSRHLPKNIQYS. DNA for the CDR3: TGTGCCAGCAGTTCCAGACACCTACCCAAAAACATTCAGTACTCC.

This clonotype was picked up many times. The rearrangement joins TRBV7-3 to TRBJ1-5; unclear D gene. V lost 1 base to trimming and J lost 2 bases, with 6 bases between them. Germline lookup yields CDR1 SGHTA and CDR2 FQGTGA. The CDR3 has 14 residues. CDR3 amino acids: CASSLSGGNQPQHF. The CDR3 coding sequence is TGTGCCAGCAGCTTAAGCGGAGGCAATCAGCCCCAGCATTTT.

The J gene is TRBJ1-6, the V gene TRBV5-4, with D tentatively TRBD1 (5 bases). The CDR3 has 16 amino acids. Germline V gene sequence: CDR1 SGHNT, CDR2 YYREEE (reference sequence). The germline V and J ends were trimmed by 3 bases and 5 bases, with 15 bases remaining between them. In DNA form, the CDR3 reads TGTGCCAGCAGCTCAATCCCGGGACGGGATAATTCACCCCTCCACTTT. Its translation: CASSSIPGRDNSPLHF.

This clonotype was seen a few times. The rearrangement uses TRBV6-1 and TRBJ1-1; 9 bases match TRBD1. This CDR3 is built from 16 residues. Trimming removed 4 bases from V and 1 base from J; junction bases left unmatched: 7. Germline-derived CDR1 and CDR2 are MNHNS and SASEGT. DNA of the CDR3: TGTGCCAGCAGTGGGCGGACAGGGGTGGCGAACACTGAAGCTTTCTTT. Its translation is CASSGRTGVANTEAFF.

The rearrangement uses TRBV15 and TRBJ2-3; D remains ambiguous. The CDR3 runs 13 residues. Between the trimmed V and J ends, which lost 0 bases and 4 bases, there was a span of 5 bases. CDR1 LNHNV and CDR2 YYDKDF come from the germline V gene (reference sequence). This CDR3 is CATSREMPDTQYF. In DNA form, the CDR3 reads TGTGCCACCAGCAGAGAAATGCCAGATACGCAGTATTTT.

CDR3 coding DNA: TGCAGTGCGCTCGACAGACCGAGCGCCTCCTACGAGCAGTACTTC. Its protein is CSALDRPSASYEQYF. The V gene is TRBV20-1, the J gene TRBJ2-7, with a tentative D call TRBD1 (5 bases). V lost 6 bases and J 0 bases, leaving 18 bases between the germline ends. This CDR3 contains 15 residues. Germline CDR1 is DFQATT and CDR2 is SNEGSKA (reference sequence).

The rearrangement links TRBV7-9 to TRBJ2-1; D uncertain. Germline V gene lookup returns CDR1 SEHNR and CDR2 FQNEAQ (reference sequence). Trimming took off 5 bases at V and 0 bases at J, with 14 bases between the two ends. There are 16 residues in the CDR3. Here the CDR3 reads CASSTTGLSSYNEQFF. Here the CDR3 DNA reads TGTGCCAGCAGCACGACTGGCCTAAGCTCCTACAATGAGCAGTTCTTC.

The V and J genes are TRBV19 and TRBJ2-3, with TRBD2 as a possible D gene (5 bases). The CDR3 length is 16 residues. Germline assignment: CDR1 LNHDA and CDR2 SQIVND (reference sequence). V dropped 5 bases and J dropped 1 base, with 16 bases sitting between them. CDR3 residues: CASSAGLPVGTDTQYF. The CDR3 coding sequence is TGTGCCAGTAGTGCTGGACTCCCGGTGGGCACAGATACGCAGTATTTT.

V usage is TRBV20-1 and J usage is TRBJ2-2; TRBD2 matches at 9 bases. This CDR3 has 15 amino acids. J gave up 3 bases and V 3 bases, and 5 bases lay outside the gene matches. CDR1 DFQATT and CDR2 SNEGSKA come from the germline V gene (reference sequence). CDR3 nucleotides: TGCAGTGCTAGCACTAGCGGGTCTGACACCGGGGAGCTGTTTTTT. It is translated as CSASTSGSDTGELFF.

This clonotype has at least ten counts. The chain couples TRBV20-1 to TRBJ1-2, with 7 nucleotides matching TRBD1. CDR1 DFQATT and CDR2 SNEGSKA come from the germline V gene (reference sequence). Germline trimming cut 0 bases from V and 5 bases from J; bases unmatched to any gene: 9. The CDR3 length is 15 residues. The DNA for the CDR3 is TGCAGTGCTAGAGATTTGAGGACAGGCGTTTATGGCTACACCTTC. As protein: CSARDLRTGVYGYTF.

The rearrangement joins TRBV18 to TRBJ2-7; D possibly corresponds to TRBD1 (7 bases). CDR1 KGHSH and CDR2 LQKENI come from the germline V gene. This CDR3 spans 14 amino acids. V shed 6 bases and J shed 6 bases, with 18 bases lying between them. CDR3 DNA sequence: TGTGCCAGCTCCAGGGGGGCCGATCTTGGCGAGCAGTACTTC. Residues: CASSRGADLGEQYF.

This clonotype was detected many times. The gene calls are TRBV20-1 and TRBJ1-2; weak D call: TRBD1 (5 bases). The CDR3 sequence is 12 residues long. Germline V lookup: CDR1 DFQATT, CDR2 SNEGSKA (reference sequence). V lost 5 bases to trimming and J lost 8 bases, with 15 bases between them. For the CDR3, the DNA is TGCAGTGCTGGGGGATCTCCTGGGGGCTACACCTTC. Its protein product is CSAGGSPGGYTF.

This clonotype was found a few times. J is TRBJ1-4 and V is TRBV28; D ambiguous. This CDR3 spans 12 amino acids. CDR1 is MDHEN, CDR2 SYDVKM, per germline. The V end lost 8 bases, the J end lost 8 bases, and 12 bases lay between the germline ends. CDR3 nucleotides: TGTGCCAGCGGCGGTTGGAAAGAAAAACTGTTTTTT. It translates to CASGGWKEKLFF. Looking up the rest from reference TRBV28 and TRBJ1-4 gives the full variable domain: DVKVTQSSRYLVKRTGEKVFLECVQDMDHENMFWYRQDPGLGLRLIYFSYDVKMKEKGDIPEGYSVSREKKERFSLILESASTNQTSMYLCASGGWKEKLFFGSGTQLSVL.

This clonotype was found many times. The chain uses TRBV6-5 and TRBJ1-1, with D possibly being TRBD1 (6 bases). CDR1 MNHEY and CDR2 SVGAGI come from the germline V gene. The length of the CDR3 is 13 residues. V lost 7 bases, J lost 4 bases, and 13 bases lay in between. DNA of the CDR3: TGTGCCAGCACACAGGGAGTGACCACTGAAGCTTTCTTT. Amino acid sequence: CASTQGVTTEAFF.

The table lists this clonotype with a count of one. The rearrangement joins TRBV28 to TRBJ2-1; weak D call: TRBD2 (6 bases). Germline V CDR1 and CDR2: MDHEN, SYDVKM. The V end lost 8 bases, the J end lost 3 bases, and 14 bases lay between the germline ends. CDR3 length: 14 amino acids. DNA of the CDR3: TGTGCCAGCCCACCCGGAGGGGACTACAATGAGCAGTTCTTC. It yields the protein CASPPGGDYNEQFF. Complete variable domain (other parts from reference TRBV28 and TRBJ2-1): DVKVTQSSRYLVKRTGEKVFLECVQDMDHENMFWYRQDPGLGLRLIYFSYDVKMKEKGDIPEGYSVSREKKERFSLILESASTNQTSMYLCASPPGGDYNEQFFGPGTRLTVL.

This clonotype has more than one count but fewer than ten. V usage is TRBV5-1 and J usage is TRBJ2-1; 9 nucleotides agree with TRBD1. Germline trimming cut 4 bases from V and 5 bases from J; bases unmatched to any gene: 4. Germline loops: CDR1 SGHRS, CDR2 YFSETQ. The CDR3 spans 14 residues. As DNA, the CDR3 is TGCGCCAGCAGCGCACAGGGGGCGGACAATGAGCAGTTCTTC. Translated: CASSAQGADNEQFF.

This clonotype was seen more than once but under ten times. One end of the junction does not line up with germline, which may come from a read error. This sequence joins TRBV2 and TRBJ1-5; D is perhaps TRBD1 (5 bases). CDR1 is SNHLY and CDR2 is FYNNEI in the germline V gene. The CDR3 covers 14 residues. The CDR3 is CASSRDGNNQPQNF. DNA of the CDR3: TGTGCCAGCAGTCGGGACGGAAACAATCAGCCCCAGAATTTT.

Ten or more counts support this clonotype. The chain couples TRBV7-2 to TRBJ1-1; D is unclear. CDR1 and CDR2 (germline): SGHTA, FQGNSA. The CDR3 sequence is 13 residues long. The V end lost 1 base, the J end lost 2 bases, and 5 bases lay between the germline ends. CDR3 DNA sequence: TGTGCCAGCAGCTTAGACAGTAACACTGAAGCTTTCTTT. This codes for CASSLDSNTEAFF.

There are many counts of this clonotype. This sequence joins TRBV5-5 and TRBJ1-1, with D perhaps TRBD1 (5 bases). Trimming removed 3 bases at V and 5 bases at J, with 20 bases between. There are 16 residues in the CDR3. Germline V gives CDR1 SGHKS, CDR2 YYEKEE (reference sequence). CDR3 region: CASSSDIFTSGTEAFF. For the CDR3, the DNA is TGTGCCAGCAGCTCGGACATTTTTACCTCAGGGACTGAAGCTTTCTTT.

To note about this clonotype: A much larger clone sits a single nucleotide away, making a read error possible. The V call is TRBV20-1, the J call TRBJ1-1; D gene unclear. Germline V gene data show CDR1 as DFQATT and CDR2 as SNEGSKA (reference sequence). The CDR3 has 12 residues. CDR3 residues: CIAQSLHTEAFF. CDR3 sequence (DNA): TGCATTGCTCAATCCTTGCACACTGAAGCTTTCTTT.

The chain links TRBV12-3 or TRBV12-4 to TRBJ1-1, with TRBD1 matching over 7 bases. The CDR3 contains 13 residues. After removal of 6 bases from V and 3 bases from J, the junction contained 4 bases not matched to a gene. The CDR3 reads CASRPTGDTEAFF. The CDR3 DNA is TGTGCCAGCAGACCCACAGGGGACACTGAAGCTTTCTTT.

This clonotype has a handful of counts. The rearrangement links TRBV7-9 to TRBJ2-3; tentative D call: TRBD2 (6 bases). The CDR3 loop spans 13 amino acids. Germline CDR1 SEHNR, CDR2 FQNEAQ (reference sequence). V lost 10 bases and J 4 bases, leaving 15 bases between the germline ends. The CDR3: CATFMGGADTQYF. The CDR3 DNA is TGTGCCACCTTCATGGGGGGTGCAGATACGCAGTATTTT.